Included here is one T cell receptor beta chain sequence, with context. The clone's antigen remains unknown. Base qualities are not at hand, and no much larger clone is one base apart. The method behind the library was PCR. TCRdb lists the instrument as Illumina HiSeq 2500. To normalize quantification of the TCRbeta repertoire, the TCR libraries were built with molecular barcoding that relied on unique molecular identifiers. TCRdb cleaned the public reads at Q25 with fastp, built clones with MiXCR and kept in-frame beta chains. One record per CDR3 amino acid sequence lists the most common genes and DNA. The sample records 700,000 to 850,000 distinct CDR3 sequences, roughly 16% of which are singletons. Under 6% of the sample goes to the ten largest clones. According to the study, the label for this sample's treatment or condition signals: allogeneic hematopoietic cell transplantation with graft depleted of TCRalphabeta T cells and CD19 B cells. The transplant recipients were children given TCRalphabeta/CD19-depleted allogeneic hematopoietic cell grafts.

Its CDR3 holds 20 amino acids, cysteine through phenylalanine. CDR3 DNA only is kept here, 60 bases in frame from base 1. Sequences SGHRS (CDR1) and YFSETQ (CDR2) are obtained from the germline V gene. V loses 0 bases at its end and J loses 8 bases; junction bases beyond the gene matches: 15. This sample is part of a study of T-cell reconstitution after alpha-beta-depleted transplantation in children (dated by TCRdb to the mid-2010s). General notes on the study: Using TCR repertoire profiling, the study quantitatively followed how T-cell immune reconstitution unfolded in children after TCRalphabeta/CD19-depleted allogeneic hematopoietic cell transplantation.

Broad study findings and their caveats: Over the following months the frequencies of hyperexpanded clones went down, and after one year T-cell counts and TCRbeta diversity were mostly credited to newly produced T cells. The apparently early alphabetaT-cell count recovery about two months after transplant was reportedly dependent on only several hundred rapidly expanded clones derived from non-depleted graft cells. In some patients, the high TCRbeta diversity seen at day 60 was put down to recipient T cells and intrathymic progenitors that had survived conditioning.

This sequence originates from a male patient aged 10 to 17 who had a stem cell transplant for acute lymphoblastic leukemia, so the T cells may come from the graft donor. The chain is assembled from TRBV5-1 and TRBJ2-1; TRBD2 agrees with 15 junctional bases. The sequenced sample was PBMCs, mostly from graft donor cells, obtained 360 days after TCRalphabeta/CD19-depleted stem cell transplant. CDR3 region: CASSLGAGLAGGVRSDEQFF. The sequence in DNA is TGCGCCAGCAGCTTGGGCGCGGGACTAGCGGGGGGAGTCAGAAGCGATGAGCAGTTCTTC.